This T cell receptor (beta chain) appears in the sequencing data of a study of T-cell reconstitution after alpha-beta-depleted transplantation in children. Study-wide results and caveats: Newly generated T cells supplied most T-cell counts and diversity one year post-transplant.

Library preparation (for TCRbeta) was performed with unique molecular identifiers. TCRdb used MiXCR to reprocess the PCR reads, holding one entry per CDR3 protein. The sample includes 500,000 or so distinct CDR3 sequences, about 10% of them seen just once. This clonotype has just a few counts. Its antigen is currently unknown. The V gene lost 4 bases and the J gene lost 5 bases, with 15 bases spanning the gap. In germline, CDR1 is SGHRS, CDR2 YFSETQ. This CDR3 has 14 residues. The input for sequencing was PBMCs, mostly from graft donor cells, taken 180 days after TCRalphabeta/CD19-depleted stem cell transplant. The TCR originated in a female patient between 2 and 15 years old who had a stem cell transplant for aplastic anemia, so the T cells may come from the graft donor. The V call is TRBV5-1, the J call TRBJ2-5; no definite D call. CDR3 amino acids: CASSNVQAAETQYF. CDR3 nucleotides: TGCGCCAGCAGCAATGTCCAGGCGGCCGAGACCCAGTACTTC.